These T cell receptor beta chains were read from a single sample in a study of blood T cell repertoires in COVID-19. The data were produced by immunoSEQ multiplex PCR, yet TCRdb's version contains in-frame clones alone and is incomplete. The data contain 150,000 to 180,000 clones, about 89% of them seen just once; the ten biggest clones take up less than 0.6%. Sequencing was done on a sample of peripheral blood. These receptors came from a man in his fifties with acute or convalescent COVID-19. Both conserved end residues are part of each CDR3. The D gene is left open where the match is weak. The size entry is marked missing in some rows and otherwise reads once, few, many or a size class.

d_call	clone_size	v_call	j_call	cdr3_nt	cdr3_aa
TRBD2	.	TRBV7-2	TRBJ2-4	TGTGCCAGCAGCAAGCGGACTAGCGGGTACGGGGGTAACATTCAGTACTTC	CASSKRTSGYGGNIQYF
.	.	TRBV2	TRBJ2-1	TGTGCCAGCAGGACACAGGGCCTGGAGCAGTTCTTC	CASRTQGLEQFF
.	.	TRBV27	TRBJ1-1	TGTGCCAGCAGTTTAGCACAGTGGACTGAAGCTTTCTTT	CASSLAQWTEAFF
TRBD1	.	TRBV28	TRBJ2-2	TGTGCCAGCAGATCGAGCAGGGGGCGGAGAGGCACCGGGGAGCTGTTTTTT	CASRSSRGRRGTGELFF
TRBD2	once	TRBV9	TRBJ2-2	TGTGCCAGCAGCGTAGGTAACGGGAGGGCCTCTGGGACCGGGGAGCTGTTTTTT	CASSVGNGRASGTGELFF
.	.	TRBV28	TRBJ1-2	TGTGCCAGCAGCCAAATACAGGGTGACTATGGCTACACCTTC	CASSQIQGDYGYTF
.	.	TRBV5-1	TRBJ1-4	TGCGCCAGCAGCTTGGGGAGCACCACAACTAATGAAAAACTGTTTTTT	CASSLGSTTTNEKLFF
.	.	TRBV6-2/TRBV6-3	TRBJ2-1	TGTGCCAGCAGTTACCAGGGGCCCCCCCCGTTCTTC	CASSYQGPPPFF
TRBD1	.	TRBV11-2	TRBJ1-3	TGTGCCAGCAGTTGGACAGGGATAGGAGAATCGGCTGGAAACACCATATATTTT	CASSWTGIGESAGNTIYF
.	.	TRBV12-3/TRBV12-4	TRBJ2-1	TGTGCCAGCGCCAGGGGCTCCTACAATGAGCAGTTCTTC	CASARGSYNEQFF
.	.	TRBV7-3	TRBJ2-1	TGTGCCAGCAGCTGGCAGCGGGCCCCCTACAATGAGCAGTTCTTC	CASSWQRAPYNEQFF
TRBD2	.	TRBV7-8	TRBJ2-5	TGTGCCAGCAGCTTAGCGCTAGCGGGGAGCCAAGAGACCCAGTACTTC	CASSLALAGSQETQYF
.	.	TRBV3-1/TRBV3-2	TRBJ2-7	TGTGCCAGCAGCCAGACAGGAGAGAACGAGCAGTACTTC	CASSQTGENEQYF
TRBD1	.	TRBV28	TRBJ1-6	TGTGCCAGCAGTTTATGGAGGGGGGGACAGGGGAATTCACCCCTCCACTTT	CASSLWRGGQGNSPLHF
.	.	TRBV27	TRBJ1-4	TGTGCCAGCAGCCGTGGCGGGGATGAAAAACTGTTTTTT	CASSRGGDEKLFF
.	.	TRBV18	TRBJ2-2	TGTGCCAGCTCACGCAATTTACAGAGGGCGAACACCGGGGAGCTGTTTTTT	CASSRNLQRANTGELFF
TRBD2	.	TRBV27	TRBJ2-1	TGTGCCAGCAGTTCCCTGGGGAGCGGGAGAAATGAGCAGTTCTTC	CASSSLGSGRNEQFF